This entry is about one T cell receptor (beta chain). These data are taken from a study of T cells in Graves' hyperthyroidism and ophthalmopathy. Amplified regions were TCR beta CDR3 sequences from RNA transcripts. TCR CDR3 underwent first-round RT-PCR with the HTBI primer set. A single record per CDR3 protein comes from TCRdb applying MiXCR to the multiplex PCR reads. Counted here are about 500,000 distinct CDR3 sequences, 46% occurring once; the ten biggest clones make up 44%. V was pared by 4 bases and J by 6 bases, with 9 bases of the junction left unmatched. Germline loops: CDR1 SGHRS, CDR2 YFSETQ. This CDR3 has 14 amino acids. Patients with uncontrolled infections, other autoimmune diseases, pregnancy or lactation were excluded.

Sequencing was done on a sample of peripheral blood or thyroid tissue (not recorded which). The chain is built from TRBV5-1 and TRBJ2-7; 8 bases map to TRBD2. The TCR was taken from an adult woman with Graves' disease, either hyperthyroidism or ophthalmopathy (not recorded which). The chain's CDR3 is CASSARAGATEQYF. Here the CDR3 DNA reads TGCGCCAGCAGCGCGAGAGCGGGGGCAACCGAGCAGTACTTC.